Listed below are T cell receptor beta chains from one sample, sequenced in a study of neoadjuvant nivolumab and ipilimumab in lung cancer. Method: immunoSEQ multiplex PCR; TCRdb's copy keeps in-frame clones and lacks some. The top ten clones hold over 3.5% of a sample with more than 40,000 clones, approximately 90% of them seen once. The sample here was blood, taken before neoadjuvant nivolumab, alone or with ipilimumab. These receptor sequences come from an adult with non-small cell lung cancer. Some clones in this sample may be carry-over from other donors' samples. Both conserved end residues are part of each CDR3. D genes are given only for firm matches. Clone size, where shown, is once, few, many, or a class for clones that have expanded.

abundance: NA; d_gene: NA; j_gene: TRBJ2-1; v_gene: TRBV7-6; CDR3aa: CASTTTPGESSYNEQFF; CDR3nt: TGTGCCAGCACCACTACCCCTGGCGAGAGCTCCTACAATGAGCAGTTCTTC
abundance: NA; d_gene: NA; j_gene: TRBJ1-1; v_gene: TRBV11-2; CDR3aa: CASSFRGIRNTEAFF; CDR3nt: TGTGCCAGCAGCTTTAGGGGAATCCGAAACACTGAAGCTTTCTTT
abundance: NA; d_gene: NA; j_gene: TRBJ2-5; v_gene: TRBV9; CDR3aa: CASSVAGYPEETQYF; CDR3nt: TGTGCCAGCAGCGTAGCAGGGTACCCGGAAGAGACCCAGTACTTC
abundance: NA; d_gene: NA; j_gene: TRBJ1-3; v_gene: TRBV6-5; CDR3aa: CASSPSFSGNTIYF; CDR3nt: TGTGCCAGCAGCCCCTCTTTCTCTGGAAACACCATATATTTT
abundance: once; d_gene: TRBD2; j_gene: TRBJ2-7; v_gene: TRBV5-1; CDR3aa: CASSLGGSTSYEQYF; CDR3nt: TGCGCCAGCAGCTTGGGCGGGAGCACCTCCTACGAGCAGTACTTC
abundance: NA; d_gene: TRBD1; j_gene: TRBJ2-7; v_gene: TRBV30; CDR3aa: CAWGRDRAGEQYF; CDR3nt: TGTGCCTGGGGGCGGGACAGGGCTGGCGAGCAGTACTTC
abundance: NA; d_gene: NA; j_gene: TRBJ2-2; v_gene: TRBV4-3; CDR3aa: CASSQGRGTGELFF; CDR3nt: TGCGCCAGCAGCCAAGGTCGGGGGACCGGGGAGCTGTTTTTT
abundance: NA; d_gene: TRBD1; j_gene: TRBJ1-1; v_gene: TRBV9; CDR3aa: CASSVVTGANEAFF; CDR3nt: TGTGCCAGCAGCGTCGTGACAGGGGCGAATGAAGCTTTCTTT
abundance: NA; d_gene: TRBD2; j_gene: TRBJ2-5; v_gene: TRBV6-6; CDR3aa: CASSYSGGNQETQYF; CDR3nt: TGTGCCAGCAGTTACTCGGGAGGGAACCAAGAGACCCAGTACTTC
abundance: NA; d_gene: TRBD2; j_gene: TRBJ2-5; v_gene: TRBV7-7; CDR3aa: CASRMWTSGSGETQYF; CDR3nt: TGTGCTAGCAGGATGTGGACTAGCGGGAGCGGTGAGACCCAGTACTTC
abundance: NA; d_gene: NA; j_gene: TRBJ1-2; v_gene: TRBV9; CDR3aa: CASSRDTRLHLNGYTF; CDR3nt: TGTGCCAGCAGCCGGGACACCCGACTCCATCTTAATGGCTACACCTTC
abundance: NA; d_gene: NA; j_gene: TRBJ2-7; v_gene: TRBV6-5; CDR3aa: CASSYSSGTSYEQYF; CDR3nt: TGTGCCAGCAGTTACTCTAGCGGAACGTCCTACGAGCAGTACTTC
abundance: NA; d_gene: TRBD1; j_gene: TRBJ2-7; v_gene: TRBV6-6; CDR3aa: CASSRDRSYEQYF; CDR3nt: TGTGCCAGCAGTAGGGACAGATCCTACGAGCAGTACTTC
abundance: NA; d_gene: TRBD2; j_gene: TRBJ2-7; v_gene: TRBV7-6; CDR3aa: CASSLGSGFGTSGRRAYEQYF; CDR3nt: TGTGCCAGCAGCTTAGGGTCCGGGTTCGGGACTAGCGGGAGGCGCGCCTACGAGCAGTACTTC
abundance: NA; d_gene: TRBD1; j_gene: TRBJ2-6; v_gene: TRBV9; CDR3aa: CASRGQHSGANVLTF; CDR3nt: TGTGCCAGCAGGGGACAGCACTCTGGGGCCAACGTCCTGACTTTC
abundance: once; d_gene: NA; j_gene: TRBJ2-2; v_gene: TRBV2; CDR3aa: CASSTDPAGELFF; CDR3nt: TGTGCCAGCAGTACCGACCCCGCGGGGGAGCTGTTTTTT
abundance: NA; d_gene: NA; j_gene: TRBJ2-7; v_gene: TRBV5-4; CDR3aa: CASSSPGPIYEQYF; CDR3nt: TGTGCCAGCAGCTCCCCCGGACCAATCTACGAGCAGTACTTC
abundance: NA; d_gene: NA; j_gene: TRBJ1-4; v_gene: TRBV18; CDR3aa: CASPEEVRLNEKLFF; CDR3nt: TGTGCCAGCCCGGAGGAGGTAAGGTTGAATGAAAAACTGTTTTTT
abundance: NA; d_gene: TRBD1; j_gene: TRBJ1-1; v_gene: TRBV7-9; CDR3aa: CASSFSQGYTEAFF; CDR3nt: TGTGCCAGCAGCTTCTCACAGGGGTACACTGAAGCTTTCTTT
abundance: NA; d_gene: TRBD1; j_gene: TRBJ1-4; v_gene: TRBV18; CDR3aa: CASSPTGNNEKLFF; CDR3nt: TGTGCCAGCTCACCGACAGGGAATAATGAAAAACTGTTTTTT
abundance: NA; d_gene: NA; j_gene: TRBJ1-2; v_gene: TRBV6-5; CDR3aa: CASSYSTGNGYTF; CDR3nt: TGTGCCAGCAGTTACTCGACCGGAAATGGCTACACCTTC
abundance: NA; d_gene: NA; j_gene: TRBJ1-1; v_gene: TRBV9; CDR3aa: CASSSPVAGNTEAFF; CDR3nt: TGTGCCAGCAGCAGTCCTGTGGCCGGGAACACTGAAGCTTTCTTT
abundance: NA; d_gene: NA; j_gene: TRBJ1-3; v_gene: TRBV29-1; CDR3aa: CSVAPAGLANTIYF; CDR3nt: TGCAGCGTCGCTCCGGCGGGTTTGGCAAACACCATATATTTT
abundance: NA; d_gene: TRBD1; j_gene: TRBJ1-3; v_gene: TRBV7-2; CDR3aa: CASSRTGSPGNTIYF; CDR3nt: TGTGCCAGCAGCCGGACAGGGTCCCCTGGAAACACCATATATTTT
abundance: NA; d_gene: NA; j_gene: TRBJ2-3; v_gene: TRBV6-6; CDR3aa: CASTDLTGHLGDTQYF; CDR3nt: TGTGCCAGCACCGACCTTACCGGACACCTCGGGGATACGCAGTATTTT
abundance: NA; d_gene: TRBD2; j_gene: TRBJ2-2; v_gene: TRBV6-4; CDR3aa: CASSDSVAGAGGELFF; CDR3nt: TGTGCCAGCAGTGACTCGGTTGCGGGAGCTGGCGGGGAGCTGTTTTTT
abundance: NA; d_gene: TRBD2; j_gene: TRBJ2-1; v_gene: TRBV5-4; CDR3aa: CATGLAGARGLNEQFF; CDR3nt: TGTGCCACCGGACTAGCGGGAGCCCGAGGCCTCAATGAGCAGTTCTTC
abundance: NA; d_gene: NA; j_gene: TRBJ1-1; v_gene: TRBV7-8; CDR3aa: CASSLAGWEAFF; CDR3nt: TGTGCCAGCAGCTTAGCGGGGTGGGAAGCTTTCTTT
abundance: NA; d_gene: TRBD2; j_gene: TRBJ2-7; v_gene: TRBV9; CDR3aa: CASSANEPGLAGEQYF; CDR3nt: TGTGCCAGCAGCGCGAACGAACCGGGACTAGCGGGGGAGCAGTACTTC
abundance: NA; d_gene: TRBD2; j_gene: TRBJ2-1; v_gene: TRBV29-1; CDR3aa: CSVEGTSGTSYNEQFF; CDR3nt: TGCAGCGTTGAGGGGACTAGCGGGACCTCCTACAATGAGCAGTTCTTC
abundance: NA; d_gene: TRBD2; j_gene: TRBJ2-2; v_gene: TRBV9; CDR3aa: CASSVASGGANTGELFF; CDR3nt: TGTGCCAGCAGCGTAGCCAGCGGGGGCGCGAACACCGGGGAGCTGTTTTTT
abundance: NA; d_gene: TRBD1; j_gene: TRBJ1-2; v_gene: TRBV6-1; CDR3aa: CASSPSGTAGYGYTF; CDR3nt: TGTGCCAGCAGTCCGTCCGGGACAGCTGGTTATGGCTACACCTTC
abundance: NA; d_gene: NA; j_gene: TRBJ1-1; v_gene: TRBV30; CDR3aa: CAWGGVGTEAFF; CDR3nt: TGTGCCTGGGGAGGAGTTGGGACTGAAGCTTTCTTT
abundance: NA; d_gene: NA; j_gene: TRBJ2-5; v_gene: TRBV5-4; CDR3aa: CASSFVGGETQYF; CDR3nt: TGTGCCAGCAGCTTTGTAGGTGGGGAGACCCAGTACTTC
abundance: once; d_gene: TRBD1; j_gene: TRBJ1-1; v_gene: TRBV18; CDR3aa: CASSPPDRVSGAFF; CDR3nt: TGTGCCAGCTCACCTCCGGACAGGGTATCAGGTGCTTTCTTT
abundance: NA; d_gene: NA; j_gene: TRBJ2-2; v_gene: TRBV18; CDR3aa: CASSLQGRTGELFF; CDR3nt: TGTGCCAGCTCGCTACAAGGCAGGACCGGGGAGCTGTTTTTT
abundance: NA; d_gene: NA; j_gene: TRBJ2-7; v_gene: TRBV4-1; CDR3aa: CASSQVGYPDGQYF; CDR3nt: TGCGCCAGCAGCCAAGTCGGTTATCCTGACGGGCAGTACTTC
abundance: NA; d_gene: TRBD2; j_gene: TRBJ2-3; v_gene: TRBV2; CDR3aa: CARLAGEVLGTDTQYF; CDR3nt: TGTGCCAGACTAGCGGGAGAAGTGCTGGGCACAGATACGCAGTATTTT
abundance: NA; d_gene: TRBD1; j_gene: TRBJ1-3; v_gene: TRBV6-5; CDR3aa: CASRPGTGAGNTIYF; CDR3nt: TGTGCCAGCAGGCCGGGAACAGGGGCTGGAAACACCATATATTTT
abundance: NA; d_gene: NA; j_gene: TRBJ2-4; v_gene: TRBV4-2; CDR3aa: CASSQPGTGNIQYF; CDR3nt: TGTGCCAGCAGCCAACCGGGGACCGGGAACATTCAGTACTTC
abundance: NA; d_gene: NA; j_gene: TRBJ2-4; v_gene: TRBV6-1; CDR3aa: CASSEAGWGPDIQYF; CDR3nt: TGTGCCAGCAGTGAAGCAGGTTGGGGGCCGGACATTCAGTACTTC
abundance: NA; d_gene: TRBD2; j_gene: TRBJ2-7; v_gene: TRBV5-1; CDR3aa: CASSLYHRLAGGVYEQYF; CDR3nt: TGCGCCAGCAGCTTGTACCACCGACTAGCGGGAGGGGTCTACGAGCAGTACTTC
abundance: NA; d_gene: TRBD1; j_gene: TRBJ2-7; v_gene: TRBV14; CDR3aa: CASSQMGQAYYEQYF; CDR3nt: TGTGCCAGCAGCCAGATGGGACAGGCATACTACGAGCAGTACTTC
abundance: NA; d_gene: NA; j_gene: TRBJ1-1; v_gene: TRBV6-5; CDR3aa: CASSIRGTSTEAFF; CDR3nt: TGTGCCAGCAGTATCCGAGGGACGAGCACTGAAGCTTTCTTT
abundance: NA; d_gene: NA; j_gene: TRBJ1-2; v_gene: TRBV4-1; CDR3aa: CASSQDLRNKNNYGYTF; CDR3nt: TGCGCCAGCAGCCAAGACTTGAGAAATAAAAATAACTATGGCTACACCTTC
abundance: NA; d_gene: NA; j_gene: TRBJ1-1; v_gene: TRBV5-1; CDR3aa: CASSLDFRGNTEAFF; CDR3nt: TGCGCCAGCAGCTTGGATTTCAGGGGAAACACTGAAGCTTTCTTT
abundance: NA; d_gene: TRBD1; j_gene: TRBJ1-2; v_gene: TRBV5-1; CDR3aa: CASSWTGGKDYGYTF; CDR3nt: TGCGCCAGCAGCTGGACAGGGGGGAAGGACTATGGCTACACCTTC
abundance: once; d_gene: NA; j_gene: TRBJ2-1; v_gene: TRBV2; CDR3aa: CASSLRHGDNEQFF; CDR3nt: TGTGCCAGCAGTCTCCGACACGGTGACAATGAGCAGTTCTTC
abundance: NA; d_gene: TRBD2; j_gene: TRBJ2-1; v_gene: TRBV30; CDR3aa: CACLSGSSYNEQFF; CDR3nt: TGTGCCTGTCTTAGCGGGAGCTCCTACAATGAGCAGTTCTTC
abundance: NA; d_gene: TRBD2; j_gene: TRBJ2-7; v_gene: TRBV5-1; CDR3aa: CASSLEVAGGREQYF; CDR3nt: TGCGCCAGCAGCTTGGAGGTAGCGGGAGGGCGAGAGCAGTACTTC
abundance: NA; d_gene: NA; j_gene: TRBJ2-3; v_gene: TRBV5-1; CDR3aa: CASSPRQSRSTDTQYF; CDR3nt: TGCGCCAGCAGCCCACGACAGTCCCGGAGCACAGATACGCAGTATTTT
abundance: NA; d_gene: NA; j_gene: TRBJ1-1; v_gene: TRBV15; CDR3aa: CATSRDNLEADTEAFF; CDR3nt: TGTGCCACCAGCAGAGATAACTTGGAGGCCGACACTGAAGCTTTCTTT